Following are 10 T cell receptor beta chains from one sample sequenced in a study of PD-L1 blockade in urothelial cancer. This sample's time point: pretreatment peripheral blood. Assay used: immunoSEQ multiplex PCR; TCRdb lists only in-frame clones, some missing. The repertoire has about 50,000 clones, around 80% of them found once; the top ten carry roughly 2.9%. The input for sequencing was PBMCs, taken around atezolizumab (anti-PD-L1) treatment. These receptors all stem from a man between 65 and 85 years old with urothelial cancer.

The chain employs TRBV29-1 and TRBJ1-2; D is unresolved. V dropped 3 bases and J dropped 7 bases, with 12 bases sitting between them. The CDR3 covers 12 residues. CDR1 SQVTM and CDR2 ANQGSEA come from the germline V gene. CDR3 nucleotides: TGCAGCGTTGACGTACGGGAATCTGGCTACACCTTC. Its translation: CSVDVRESGYTF.

The V gene is TRBV28, the J gene TRBJ1-1; D gene ambiguous. Germline V gives CDR1 MDHEN, CDR2 SYDVKM. CDR3 length equals 11 residues. Trimming pared 4 bases from V and 9 bases from J, leaving 9 bases between. The CDR3 protein is CASSYGDKAFF. The CDR3 nucleotides are TGTGCCAGCAGTTATGGAGATAAAGCTTTCTTT. Full variable domain (remainder filled in from reference TRBV28 and TRBJ1-1): DVKVTQSSRYLVKRTGEKVFLECVQDMDHENMFWYRQDPGLGLRLIYFSYDVKMKEKGDIPEGYSVSREKKERFSLILESASTNQTSMYLCASSYGDKAFFGQGTRLTVV.

This clone was observed once. The chain recombines TRBV2 with TRBJ2-2; a possible D gene is TRBD2 (5 bases). The germline CDR1 and CDR2 sequences are SNHLY and FYNNEI. V lost 4 bases and J 0 bases, leaving 12 bases between the germline ends. The CDR3 has 16 residues. CDR3 residues: CASSVSGIANTGELFF. The CDR3, as DNA: TGTGCCAGCAGTGTAAGCGGAATCGCGAACACCGGGGAGCTGTTTTTT.

The J gene is TRBJ1-2, the V gene TRBV14, with D possibly being TRBD1 (5 bases). This CDR3 comprises 17 residues. The V gene's germline CDR1 is SGHDN and CDR2 FVKESK. V lost 1 base and J 0 bases, leaving 15 bases between the germline ends. The CDR3 is CASSQGGTLLTNYGYTF. In DNA, the CDR3 is TGTGCCAGCAGCCAAGGCGGGACGCTACTCACTAACTATGGCTACACCTTC. The variable domain in full, completed from reference TRBV14 and TRBJ1-2, reads EAGVTQFPSHSVIEKGQTVTLRCDPISGHDNLYWYRRVMGKEIKFLLHFVKESKQDESGMPNNRFLAERTGGTYSTLKVQPAELEDSGVYFCASSQGGTLLTNYGYTFGSGTRLTVV.

In this sample, this clone turned up a few times. One junction end does not reproduce the germline sequence, and a read error may be involved. The CDR3 spells CAISESFRTGLSDEEYF. For the CDR3, the DNA is TGTGCCATCAGTGAGTCGTTTCGGACAGGTCTTTCGGACGAGGAGTACTTC. The chain uses TRBV10-3 and TRBJ2-7; TRBD1 aligns across 7 bases. The CDR3 spans 17 residues. Germline-derived CDR1 and CDR2 are ENHRY and SYGVKD.

This clone showed up many times. The V and J genes are TRBV28 and TRBJ2-1; 8 bases map to TRBD2. Germline loops: CDR1 MDHEN, CDR2 SYDVKM. Trimming at V came to 4 bases and at J to 7 bases, leaving 9 bases not matched to a gene. The CDR3 is 15 amino acids. The CDR3 nucleotides read TGTGCCAGCAGTTCCGGACTAGCCTCGGGGAATGAGCAGTTCTTC. Its protein product is CASSSGLASGNEQFF.

V gene TRBV2 combines with J gene TRBJ2-3; TRBD2 aligns across 9 bases. The CDR3 is 16 residues long. Germline lookup yields CDR1 SNHLY and CDR2 FYNNEI. J was trimmed by 2 bases and V by 5 bases; bases with no gene match: 8. The CDR3 loop reads CASSQTLAGLTDTQYF. The CDR3, as DNA: TGTGCCAGCAGTCAAACCCTAGCGGGGCTCACAGATACGCAGTATTTT.

CDR3 in amino acids: CASSQRQGSGETQYF. DNA of the CDR3: TGCGCCAGCAGCCAGCGACAGGGATCGGGGGAGACCCAGTACTTC. The genes are TRBV4-3 and TRBJ2-5; 7 bases fit TRBD1. V shed 3 bases and J 5 bases; nucleotides not matched to a gene: 9. Germline CDR1 and CDR2: LGHNA and YSLEER. CDR3 size: 15 residues.

The chain uses TRBV5-1 and TRBJ2-6; D ambiguous. Trimming shortened V by 4 bases and J by 0 bases, and 11 bases separated the two germline ends. Germline V lookup: CDR1 SGHRS, CDR2 YFSETQ. The CDR3 contains 16 residues. The DNA of the CDR3 is TGCGCCAGCAGCCCTACTTACAGCTCTGGGGCCAACGTCCTGACTTTC. This encodes CASSPTYSSGANVLTF.

The chain has TRBV28 and TRBJ2-7, with 9 bases identical to TRBD2. The J segment lost 4 bases and the V segment lost 7 bases, leaving 5 bases of the junction unmatched. CDR3 length: 13 amino acids. Germline lookup yields CDR1 MDHEN and CDR2 SYDVKM. For the CDR3, the DNA is TGTGCCAGCACGGGGCGGGAGGGGTACGAGCAGTACTTC. Translating it yields CASTGREGYEQYF.